The 27 T cell receptor beta chains presented below share a single source sample, sequenced in a study of blood T cell repertoires in COVID-19. Measured with immunoSEQ multiplex PCR; TCRdb has only the in-frame clones, and not every one. The table records 140,000 to 150,000 clones, roughly 80% of them present only once. Material: peripheral blood. The receptors originated from a man between 70 and 80 years old who had recovered from COVID-19.

This clone showed up just once. The V call is TRBV19, the J call TRBJ1-1; 7 bases are a match to TRBD1. The junction had 6 bases not matched to a gene; V was cut back by 5 bases and J by 3 bases. The CDR3 runs to 14 residues. Germline CDR1 and CDR2: LNHDA and SQIVND (reference sequence). The CDR3 loop reads CASSPQGLDTEAFF. The CDR3 nucleotides are TGTGCCAGTAGTCCACAGGGGCTAGACACTGAAGCTTTCTTT.

This clone was counted a few times. This chain uses TRBV20-1 with TRBJ2-7, with 10 bases fitting TRBD1. The junction had 5 bases not matched to a gene; V was cut back by 3 bases and J by 6 bases. The germline V gene has CDR1 DFQATT and CDR2 SNEGSKA (reference sequence). The CDR3 spans 13 residues. The CDR3 DNA follows: TGCAGTGCTAGTTGGGACAGGGGTTTCGAGCAGTACTTC. Protein sequence: CSASWDRGFEQYF.

The chain links TRBV5-1 to TRBJ2-5, with TRBD2 matching over 16 bases. Trimming removed 6 bases from V and 5 bases from J; junction bases left unmatched: 4. In germline, CDR1 is SGHRS, CDR2 YFSETQ. This CDR3 is built from 15 residues. The CDR3 DNA is TGCGCCAGCACGGGACTAGCGGGAGGGAGGGAGACCCAGTACTTC. Encoded protein: CASTGLAGGRETQYF.

This clone appeared a single time. The rearrangement uses TRBV5-6 and TRBJ2-7, with 9 bases matching TRBD2. The germline gives CDR1 SGHDT, CDR2 YYEEEE. J gave up 4 bases and V 1 base, and 6 bases lay outside the gene matches. This CDR3 has 15 residues. The CDR3 nucleotides are TGTGCCAGCAGCTTGTCCGGACTAGCGCTATACGAGCAGTACTTC. It codes for CASSLSGLALYEQYF.

In this sample, this clone turned up a few times. V is TRBV29-1 and J is TRBJ2-3; TRBD2 aligns across 10 bases. The CDR3 is 17 residues long. Per germline, CDR1 SQVTM and CDR2 ANQGSEA. Trimming cost V 3 bases and J 1 base; bases outside gene matches: 10. This CDR3 is CSVDLAGEQARTDTQYF. The CDR3 DNA reads as TGCAGCGTTGACCTAGCGGGAGAGCAAGCGCGCACAGATACGCAGTATTTT.

A single count supports this clone. The gene calls are TRBV7-6 and TRBJ2-1, with D tentatively TRBD2 (5 bases). The CDR3 runs 15 residues. Germline CDR1 and CDR2: SGHVS and FNYEAQ. V was trimmed by 1 base and J by 5 bases, leaving 12 bases between them. CDR3 bases: TGTGCCAGCAGCTTAGGTCCCCTCGGGAACAATGAGCAGTTCTTC. Translating gives CASSLGPLGNNEQFF.

J is TRBJ2-5 and V is TRBV9; D possibly corresponds to TRBD2 (5 bases). Germline CDR1 is SGDLS and CDR2 is YYNGEE. V was trimmed by 0 bases and J by 5 bases, leaving 14 bases between them. This CDR3 has 15 residues. In DNA, the CDR3 is TGTGCCAGCAGCGTAGGAGGAGGAGTGAGGGAGACCCAGTACTTC. Translated: CASSVGGGVRETQYF.

The rearrangement links TRBV2 to TRBJ2-3; no reliable D call. CDR1 and CDR2 (germline): SNHLY, FYNNEI. The V end was cut by 4 bases, the J end by 4 bases, with 6 bases between. This CDR3 spans 12 amino acids. The CDR3 reads CASSVAADTQYF. The CDR3 nucleotides read TGTGCCAGCAGTGTGGCGGCAGATACGCAGTATTTT.

The genes are TRBV7-3 and TRBJ2-1, with D possibly matching TRBD2 (5 bases). The CDR3 is 17 residues long. Looked up from germline, CDR1 is SGHTA and CDR2 is FQGTGA. V was cut by 0 bases and J by 5 bases, with 17 bases left in between. This chain's CDR3 is CASSLTGKAAGHNEQFF. CDR3 bases: TGTGCCAGCAGCTTAACGGGTAAAGCGGCGGGCCACAATGAGCAGTTCTTC.

V and J are TRBV11-2 and TRBJ2-1; TRBD2 agrees at 13 bases. V was clipped by 0 bases and J by 3 bases; unmatched bases: 8. The CDR3 length is 19 residues. Germline V gene data show CDR1 as SGHAT and CDR2 as FQNNGV. CDR3 nucleotide sequence: TGTGCCAGCAGCTTAGAGCCCGGGACTAGCGGGACTATCTACAATGAGCAGTTCTTC. Residues: CASSLEPGTSGTIYNEQFF.

This clone was found once. The J gene is TRBJ2-3, the V gene TRBV24-1; 9 nucleotides match TRBD1. The CDR3 length is 18 residues. Germline V lookup: CDR1 KGHDR, CDR2 SFDVKD. V shed 4 bases, J shed 4 bases, and the junction held 14 bases outside the gene matches. The CDR3, as DNA: TGTGCCACCAGTGACACTAAGGCCGCGGGACAGGGTCCAGATACGCAGTATTTT. Translating gives CATSDTKAAGQGPDTQYF.

The chain employs TRBV5-1 and TRBJ2-3; D may be TRBD1 (6 bases). V dropped 4 bases and J dropped 0 bases, with 12 bases sitting between them. CDR3 length: 15 amino acids. The germline V gene encodes CDR1 SGHRS and CDR2 YFSETQ. Here the CDR3 DNA reads TGCGCCAGCAGCGTCCGGACAGTCAGCACAGATACGCAGTATTTT. Amino acid sequence: CASSVRTVSTDTQYF.

The chain links TRBV14 to TRBJ1-1, with D possibly TRBD1 on 6 matching bases. CDR1 is SGHDN, CDR2 FVKESK, per germline. There are 15 residues in the CDR3. V lost 4 bases to trimming and J lost 6 bases, with 18 bases between them. The CDR3 sequence is CASSPIWGGESEAFF. Written as DNA, the CDR3 is TGTGCCAGCAGCCCCATTTGGGGGGGCGAATCTGAAGCTTTCTTT.

The J gene is TRBJ2-1, the V gene TRBV5-6; TRBD2 is a possible D gene (6 bases). V lost 2 bases to trimming and J lost 4 bases, with 10 bases between them. The CDR3 has 14 amino acids. Germline CDR1 and CDR2: SGHDT and YYEEEE. The CDR3 nucleotides read TGTGCCAGCAGCTTCCTCCGGGAGTACAATGAGCAGTTCTTC. This sequence encodes CASSFLREYNEQFF.

This chain links TRBV5-1 with TRBJ2-2; 11 positions agree with TRBD2. The length of the CDR3 is 17 residues. Germline V gene data show CDR1 as SGHRS and CDR2 as YFSETQ. After removal of 4 bases from V and 1 base from J, the junction contained 6 bases not matched to a gene. The CDR3 loop is CASSPGTSGQNTGELFF. Here the CDR3 DNA reads TGCGCCAGCAGCCCGGGGACTAGCGGACAGAACACCGGGGAGCTGTTTTTT.

To note about this clone: The same CDR3 can be traced to other DNA sequences in this sample. The V and J genes are TRBV5-1 and TRBJ2-3; D ambiguous. In germline, CDR1 is SGHRS, CDR2 YFSETQ. Trimming cost V 2 bases and J 2 bases, with 9 bases left between them. The length of the CDR3 is 14 residues. This chain's CDR3 is CASSLGRSTDTQYF. Here the CDR3 DNA reads TGCGCCAGCAGCTTAGGCAGGTCCACAGATACGCAGTATTTT.

This clone was seen more than once but under ten times. V gene TRBV19 combines with J gene TRBJ2-3, with D perhaps TRBD1 (5 bases). From germline, CDR1 is LNHDA and CDR2 SQIVND (reference sequence). The CDR3 spans 15 residues. The V end was cut by 6 bases, the J end by 1 base, with 14 bases between. Here the CDR3 reads CASREDRLGTDTQYF. The CDR3, as DNA: TGTGCCAGTAGAGAAGACAGACTCGGCACAGATACGCAGTATTTT.

This chain connects TRBV15 to TRBJ2-3, with D perhaps matching TRBD1 (6 bases). The CDR3 totals 18 residues. CDR1 is LNHNV, CDR2 YYDKDF, per germline (reference sequence). The ends were cut back, 5 bases at V and 1 base at J, with 22 bases in the middle. The CDR3 protein is CATSPSPTGTLGTDTQYF. The CDR3 region has the DNA TGTGCCACCAGCCCTAGCCCGACAGGAACCCTTGGCACAGATACGCAGTATTTT.

This clone has only a few counts. CDR3 protein: CASSPGQVSSGNTIYF. CDR3 nucleotide sequence: TGCGCCAGCAGCCCGGGACAGGTCTCCTCTGGAAACACCATATATTTT. The J gene is TRBJ1-3, the V gene TRBV10-1; 8 nucleotides align to TRBD1. Germline V CDR1 and CDR2: WNHNN, SYGVQD (reference sequence). V dropped 6 bases and J dropped 0; count of bases not matched to a gene: 7. This CDR3 contains 16 residues.

The chain has TRBV4-3 and TRBJ1-6; TRBD1 might be the D (5 bases). The V gene's germline CDR1 is LGHNA and CDR2 YSLEER. The CDR3 sequence is 15 residues long. Deletions cut 3 bases from V and 10 bases from J, with 16 bases between. CDR3 DNA sequence: TGCGCCAGCAGCCAGGGCGGGACGTGGGGCTCACCCCTCCACTTT. Encoded protein: CASSQGGTWGSPLHF.

CDR3 DNA: TGTGCCAGCTCCCTGCTAGCGGTGACGAGCTCCTACGAGCAGTACTTC. Its protein product is CASSLLAVTSSYEQYF. The V and J genes are TRBV27 and TRBJ2-7, with 7 bases aligning to TRBD2. Germline trimming cut 8 bases from V and 0 bases from J; bases unmatched to any gene: 13. Germline-derived CDR1 and CDR2 are MNHEY and SMNVEV (reference sequence). The CDR3 has 16 residues.

V and J are TRBV4-1 and TRBJ1-1; TRBD1 is a possible D gene (6 bases). Per the germline V gene, CDR1 is MGHRA and CDR2 is YSYEKL. This CDR3 is built from 14 residues. Trimming cost V 5 bases and J 5 bases, with 15 bases left between them. The CDR3 reads CASSAWTEITEAFF. The CDR3 DNA sequence: TGCGCCAGCAGCGCCTGGACAGAGATAACTGAAGCTTTCTTT.

This clone was seen a few times. This chain joins TRBV6-2 or TRBV6-3 and TRBJ2-7; TRBD2 matches at 8 bases. Germline CDR1 reads MNHEY; CDR2 reads SVGEGT. V was pared by 5 bases and J by 7 bases, with 13 bases of the junction left unmatched. This CDR3 has 15 residues. CDR3 residues: CASSTWTSSLSEQYF. The CDR3 DNA reads as TGTGCCAGCAGTACTTGGACTAGCAGTCTATCAGAGCAGTACTTC.

This clone was observed a handful of times. The chain recombines TRBV21-1 with TRBJ1-6; the table's D call TRBD1 went unverified against the DNA. TRBV21-1 is annotated as a pseudogene. There are 18 residues in the CDR3. CDR3 region: CASSKDHPGCSYNSPLHF. CDR3 nucleotide sequence: TGTGCCAGCAGCAAAGATCACCCAGGGTGCTCCTATAATTCACCCCTCCACTTT.

The chain recombines TRBV29-1 with TRBJ2-7, with TRBD2 matching 11 bases. The J segment lost 3 bases and the V segment lost 6 bases, leaving 7 bases of the junction unmatched. CDR1 and CDR2 (germline): SQVTM, ANQGSEA. The CDR3 has 14 residues. This chain's CDR3 is CSVVLAGEFYEQYF. CDR3 nucleotides: TGCAGCGTAGTACTAGCGGGAGAATTCTACGAGCAGTACTTC.

The V gene is TRBV14, the J gene TRBJ1-2; TRBD1 agrees at 12 bases. Germline CDR1 reads SGHDN; CDR2 reads FVKESK. This CDR3 has 16 amino acids. V dropped 3 bases and J dropped 2; count of bases not matched to a gene: 4. CDR3 DNA: TGTGCCAGCAGCCAGGGACAGGGGGCATTCAACTATGGCTACACCTTC. Translation: CASSQGQGAFNYGYTF.

This sequence joins TRBV27 and TRBJ1-6, with D hard to call. V was trimmed by 4 bases and J by 7 bases, leaving 17 bases between them. Germline V gives CDR1 MNHEY, CDR2 SMNVEV (reference sequence). This CDR3 is 16 amino acids long. CDR3 loop: CASSSRERPRNSPLHF. The CDR3 region has the DNA TGTGCCAGCAGTTCACGGGAGAGACCTCGCAATTCACCCCTCCACTTT.